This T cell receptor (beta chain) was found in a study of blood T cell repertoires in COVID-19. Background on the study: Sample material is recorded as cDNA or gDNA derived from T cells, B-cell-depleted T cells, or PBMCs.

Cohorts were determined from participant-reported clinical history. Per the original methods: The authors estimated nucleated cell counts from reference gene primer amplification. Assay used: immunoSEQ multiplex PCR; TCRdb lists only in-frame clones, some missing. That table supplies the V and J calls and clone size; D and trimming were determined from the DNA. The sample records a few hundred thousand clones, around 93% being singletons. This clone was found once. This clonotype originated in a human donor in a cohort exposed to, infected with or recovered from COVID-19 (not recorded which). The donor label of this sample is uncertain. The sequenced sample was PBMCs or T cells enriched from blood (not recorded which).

This chain's CDR3 is CASSLAPTGAGNTIYF. In nucleotides, the CDR3 is TGTGCCAGCAGCTTGGCCCCGACAGGGGCGGGAAACACCATATATTTT. The chain employs TRBV5-4 and TRBJ1-3; TRBD1 aligns across 8 bases. From germline, CDR1 is SGHNT and CDR2 YYREEE (reference sequence). V shed 0 bases, J shed 4 bases, and the junction held 6 bases outside the gene matches. There are 16 residues in the CDR3.